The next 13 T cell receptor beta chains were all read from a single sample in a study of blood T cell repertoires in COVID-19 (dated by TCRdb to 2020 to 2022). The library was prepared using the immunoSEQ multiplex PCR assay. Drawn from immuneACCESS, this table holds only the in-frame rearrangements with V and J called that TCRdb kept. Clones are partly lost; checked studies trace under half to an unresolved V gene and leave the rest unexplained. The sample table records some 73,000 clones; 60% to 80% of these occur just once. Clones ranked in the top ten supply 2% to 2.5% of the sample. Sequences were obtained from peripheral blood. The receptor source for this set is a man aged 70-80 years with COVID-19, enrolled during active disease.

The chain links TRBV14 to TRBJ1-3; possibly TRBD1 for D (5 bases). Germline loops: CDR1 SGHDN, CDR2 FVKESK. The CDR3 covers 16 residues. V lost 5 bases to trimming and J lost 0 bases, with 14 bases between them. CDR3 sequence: CASSSGGESSGNTIYF. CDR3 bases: TGTGCCAGCAGCTCGGGAGGGGAGAGCTCTGGAAACACCATATATTTT.

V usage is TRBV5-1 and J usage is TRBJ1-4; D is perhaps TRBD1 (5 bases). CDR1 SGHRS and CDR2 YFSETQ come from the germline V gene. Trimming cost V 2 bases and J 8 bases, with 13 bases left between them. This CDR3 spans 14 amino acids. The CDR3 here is CASSLGTPVEKLFF. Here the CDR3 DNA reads TGCGCCAGCAGCTTAGGGACTCCCGTCGAAAAACTGTTTTTT.

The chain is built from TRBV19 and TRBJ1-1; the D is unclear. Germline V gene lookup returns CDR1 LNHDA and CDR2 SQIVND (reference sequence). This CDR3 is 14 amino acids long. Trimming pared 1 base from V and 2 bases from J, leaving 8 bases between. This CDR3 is CASSIVLLNTEAFF. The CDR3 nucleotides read TGTGCCAGTAGTATAGTCCTCCTAAACACTGAAGCTTTCTTT.

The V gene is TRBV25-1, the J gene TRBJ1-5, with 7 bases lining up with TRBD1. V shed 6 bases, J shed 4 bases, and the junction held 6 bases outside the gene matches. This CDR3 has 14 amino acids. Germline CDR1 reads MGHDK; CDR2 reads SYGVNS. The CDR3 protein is CASRGTVPNQPQHF. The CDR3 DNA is TGTGCCAGCAGGGGGACAGTCCCTAATCAGCCCCAGCATTTT. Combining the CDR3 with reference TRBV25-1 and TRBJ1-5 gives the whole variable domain EADIYQTPRYLVIGTGKKITLECSQTMGHDKMYWYQQDPGMELHLIHYSYGVNSTEKGDLSSESTVSRIRTEHFPLTLESARPSHTSQYLCASRGTVPNQPQHFGDGTRLSIL.

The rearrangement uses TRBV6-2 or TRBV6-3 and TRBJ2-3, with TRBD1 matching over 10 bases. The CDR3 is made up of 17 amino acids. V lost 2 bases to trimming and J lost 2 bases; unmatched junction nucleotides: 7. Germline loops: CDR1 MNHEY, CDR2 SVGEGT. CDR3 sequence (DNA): TGTGCCAGCAGTTACGACAGGGGGCTTGTGTCCACAGATACGCAGTATTTT. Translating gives CASSYDRGLVSTDTQYF.

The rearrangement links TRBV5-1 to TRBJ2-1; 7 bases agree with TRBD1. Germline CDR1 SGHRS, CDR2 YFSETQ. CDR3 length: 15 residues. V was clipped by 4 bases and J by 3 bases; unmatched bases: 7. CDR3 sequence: CASSEGAIYYNEQFF. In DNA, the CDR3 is TGCGCCAGCAGCGAGGGGGCGATTTACTACAATGAGCAGTTCTTC.

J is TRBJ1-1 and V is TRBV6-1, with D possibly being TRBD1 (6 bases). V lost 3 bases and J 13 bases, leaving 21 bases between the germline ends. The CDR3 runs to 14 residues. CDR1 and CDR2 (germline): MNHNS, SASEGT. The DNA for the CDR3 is TGTGCCAGCAGTGATTCCGGGACACTCAGTGTTGATTTCTTT. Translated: CASSDSGTLSVDFF.

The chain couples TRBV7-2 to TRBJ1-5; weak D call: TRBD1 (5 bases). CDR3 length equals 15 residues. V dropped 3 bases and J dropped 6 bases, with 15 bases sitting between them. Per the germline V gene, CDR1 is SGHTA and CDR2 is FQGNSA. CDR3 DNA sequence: TGTGCCAGCAGCTTTTTTGGGGCTTCGCGTCAGCCCCAGCATTTT. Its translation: CASSFFGASRQPQHF.

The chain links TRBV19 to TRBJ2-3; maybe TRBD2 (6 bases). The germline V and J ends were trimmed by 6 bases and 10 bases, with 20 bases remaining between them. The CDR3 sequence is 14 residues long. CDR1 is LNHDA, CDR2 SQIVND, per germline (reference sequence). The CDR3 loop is CASRPPRDSLAQYF. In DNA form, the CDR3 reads TGTGCCAGTAGACCTCCCCGGGACTCCCTGGCGCAGTATTTT.

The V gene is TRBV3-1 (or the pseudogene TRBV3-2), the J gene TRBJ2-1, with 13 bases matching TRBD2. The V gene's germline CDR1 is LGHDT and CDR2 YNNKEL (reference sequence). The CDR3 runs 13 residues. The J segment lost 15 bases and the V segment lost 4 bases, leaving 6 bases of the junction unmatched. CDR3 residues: CASSPGTSGIRFF. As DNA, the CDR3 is TGTGCCAGCAGCCCCGGGACTAGCGGGATCCGGTTCTTC.

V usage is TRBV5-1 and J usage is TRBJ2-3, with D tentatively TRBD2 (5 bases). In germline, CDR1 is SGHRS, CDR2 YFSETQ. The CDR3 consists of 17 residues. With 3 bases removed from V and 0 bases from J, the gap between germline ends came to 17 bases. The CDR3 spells CASSSALKRPSTDTQYF. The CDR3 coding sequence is TGCGCCAGCAGCTCCGCTTTAAAGCGGCCTAGCACAGATACGCAGTATTTT. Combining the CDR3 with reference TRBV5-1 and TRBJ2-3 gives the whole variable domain KAGVTQTPRYLIKTRGQQVTLSCSPISGHRSVSWYQQTPGQGLQFLFEYFSETQRNKGNFPGRFSGRQFSNSRSEMNVSTLELGDSALYLCASSSALKRPSTDTQYFGPGTRLTVL.

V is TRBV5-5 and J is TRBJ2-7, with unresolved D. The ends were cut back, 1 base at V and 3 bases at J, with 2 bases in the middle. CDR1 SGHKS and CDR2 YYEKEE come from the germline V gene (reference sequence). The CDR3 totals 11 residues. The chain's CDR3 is CASSLYYEQYF. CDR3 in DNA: TGTGCCAGCAGCTTGTACTACGAGCAGTACTTC.

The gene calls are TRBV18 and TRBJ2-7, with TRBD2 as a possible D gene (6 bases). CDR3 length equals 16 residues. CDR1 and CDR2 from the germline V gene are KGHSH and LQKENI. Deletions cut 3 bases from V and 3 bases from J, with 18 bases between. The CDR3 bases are TGTGCCAGCTCACCGGGACTTCCCAAAAATAACTACGAGCAGTACTTC. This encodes CASSPGLPKNNYEQYF.